Reported below is one T cell receptor beta chain. The target of this receptor is not known. No base qualities exist here, and no much larger clone lies one base off it. CDR1 and CDR2 were assigned from the germline V gene (reference sequence) as LNHDA and SQIVND. Counted from cysteine to phenylalanine, this CDR3 has 15 amino acids. Just the 45-base CDR3 DNA is kept, in frame starting at base 1. Germline trimming amounts to 3 bases on V and 5 bases on J, with 3 as the count of junction bases outside the gene matches. Frozen genomic DNA underwent high-throughput TCRbeta CDR3 sequencing by immunoSEQ, including PCR amplification, mapping, bias correction and internal controls. The authors processed their data as follows. Productive rearrangements were kept, and unique TCRbeta sequences were defined by CDR3 nucleotide sequence plus V and J gene. For classification of a sequence as donor-reactive, at least 5-fold expansion in CFSE-low cells relative to unstimulated pre-transplant cells and a frequency of at least 0.01% were required. To ensure at least 90% detection power, minimum frequency thresholds were set for each subject based on that subject's lowest-template unstimulated sample. Jensen-Shannon divergence between the top 1000 TCRbeta sequences post- versus pre-transplant served as the measure of repertoire turnover. Changes in detection of donor-reactive sequences were assessed with two-sided Fisher's exact tests. TCRdb took over this immuneACCESS table, retaining in-frame rearrangements with V and J assigned. Such tables are incomplete; in checked studies, under half of the missing clones stem from an unresolved V gene, and the remainder is unexplained. V and J calls and clone size are given by that table; D and trimming were obtained from the DNA. Within this sample are 55,000 to 75,000 clones, with 70% to 80% of them counted one time only. Of the sample, around 2.8% is held by the ten largest clones.

The sample is drawn from a study of T cell clones after liver transplantation (dated by TCRdb to about 2019). Regarding the study in general: ITN030ST, the source of the samples, was a randomized trial that attempted immunosuppression withdrawal within 2 years of liver transplantation. Tolerance meant complete immunosuppression withdrawal for at least one year without liver enzymes rising beyond twice the upper limit of normal. Blood samples were collected pre-transplant, pre-randomization before withdrawal, and post-randomization after either full withdrawal or failed withdrawal. Third party-reactive TCRbeta sequences from pre-transplant MLRs were also identified as an antigen-independent comparator for donor-reactive sequences. Of the 8 liver transplant recipients making up the studied cohort, 3 were classified as tolerant and 5 as non-tolerant. Three of the eight recipients were HCV-positive; the others were transplanted for non-autoimmune, non-viral indications. Until randomization at 12-24 months post-transplant, subjects were given standard immunosuppression, with no induction therapy. Donor-reactive T cell clones were identified using TCRbeta sequencing after a pre-transplant mixed lymphocyte reaction and were then followed in post-transplant blood. The paper's findings and limits, for the study overall: In 5 of 8 subjects, circulating donor-reactive CD4 TCRbeta sequences decreased significantly after transplant, regardless of tolerance or HCV status. Without allograft tissue specimens, donor-reactive T cells may have migrated into the graft rather than being deleted. The conclusions were preliminary, being limited by small, heterogeneous patient numbers and by non-standardized post-transplant time points. A greater decline was seen for donor-reactive sequences than for third party-reactive sequences, suggesting partial antigen-specific deletion unrelated to withdrawal success. After accounting for repertoire turnover, donor-reactive detection was significantly reduced in 7 of 8 subjects for CD4 and 8 of 8 for CD8. Low numbers of available donor cells limited the measurable donor-reactive repertoire in two subjects.

Unstimulated PBMCs, after thawing, were stained for CD3, CD4 and CD8 and then FACS-sorted into CD3+CD4+ and CD3+CD8+ populations. Each of the 8 studied subjects was randomized to immunosuppression withdrawal. The Qiagen DNeasy Blood and Tissue Kit was used for genomic DNA isolation. Sequenced here: CD4+ T cells from blood, sampled at the roughly 16-month timepoint. The chain is made from TRBV19 and TRBJ2-3, with 12 bases aligning to TRBD2. The receptor's source is a human patient who received a liver transplant. After a transplant, not all T cells may be the patient's own; some may come from the graft donor. The CDR3 protein is CASSIASGRGDTQYF. The nucleotide sequence is given as TGTGCCAGTAGTATCGCTAGCGGGAGGGGAGATACGCAGTATTTT.